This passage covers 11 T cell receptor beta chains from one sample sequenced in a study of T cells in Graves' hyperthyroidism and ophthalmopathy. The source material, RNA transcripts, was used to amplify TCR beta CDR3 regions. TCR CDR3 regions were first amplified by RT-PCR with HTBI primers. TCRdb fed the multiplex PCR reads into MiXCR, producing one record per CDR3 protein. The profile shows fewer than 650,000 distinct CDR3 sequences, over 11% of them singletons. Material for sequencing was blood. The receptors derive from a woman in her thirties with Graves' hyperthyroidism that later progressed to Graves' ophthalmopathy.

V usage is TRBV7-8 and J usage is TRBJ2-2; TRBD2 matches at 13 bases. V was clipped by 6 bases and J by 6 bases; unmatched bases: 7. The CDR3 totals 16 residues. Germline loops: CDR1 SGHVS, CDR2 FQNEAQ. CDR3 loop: CASSFTSGRAAGELFF. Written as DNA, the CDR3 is TGTGCCAGCAGTTTTACTAGCGGGAGGGCCGCCGGGGAGCTGTTTTTT. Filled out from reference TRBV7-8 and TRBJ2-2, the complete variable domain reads GAGVSQSPRYKVAKRGQDVALRCDPISGHVSLFWYQQALGQGPEFLTYFQNEAQLDKSGLPSDRFFAERPEGSVSTLKIQRTQQEDSAVYLCASSFTSGRAAGELFFGEGSRLTVL.

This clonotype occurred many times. CDR3 DNA sequence: TGCGCCAGCAGCTCGACCGGGACAGAGAACACTGAAGCTTTCTTT. Amino acids: CASSSTGTENTEAFF. The J gene is TRBJ1-1, the V gene TRBV5-1; 7 bases map to TRBD1. Germline CDR1 is SGHRS and CDR2 is YFSETQ. Trimming cost V 3 bases and J 1 base; bases outside gene matches: 6. CDR3 length equals 15 residues.

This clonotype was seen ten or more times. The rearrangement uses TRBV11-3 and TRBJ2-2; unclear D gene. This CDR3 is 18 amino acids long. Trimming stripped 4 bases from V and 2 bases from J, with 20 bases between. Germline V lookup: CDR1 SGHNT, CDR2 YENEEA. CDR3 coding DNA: TGTGCCAGCAGCTACGTCAGGAGCGCCGGACCCAACACCGGGGAGCTGTTTTTT. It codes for CASSYVRSAGPNTGELFF.

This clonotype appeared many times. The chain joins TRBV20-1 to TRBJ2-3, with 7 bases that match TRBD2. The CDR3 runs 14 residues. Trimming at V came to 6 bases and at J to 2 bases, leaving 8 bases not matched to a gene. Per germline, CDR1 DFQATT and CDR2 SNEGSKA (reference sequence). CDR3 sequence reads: CSAPWGGVTDTQYF. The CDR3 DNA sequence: TGCAGTGCCCCTTGGGGGGGGGTCACAGATACGCAGTATTTT.

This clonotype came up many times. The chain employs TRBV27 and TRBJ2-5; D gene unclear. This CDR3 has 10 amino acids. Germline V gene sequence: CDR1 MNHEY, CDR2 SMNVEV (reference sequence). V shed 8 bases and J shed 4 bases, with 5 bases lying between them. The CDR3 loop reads CASGRETQYF. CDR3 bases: TGTGCCAGCGGCCGAGAGACCCAGTACTTC.

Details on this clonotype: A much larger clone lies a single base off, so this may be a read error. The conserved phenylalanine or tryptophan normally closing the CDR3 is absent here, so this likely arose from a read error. This CDR3 reads CASSIDRGRDSNQPQHL. CDR3 coding DNA: TGTGCCAGTAGTATAGACAGGGGGAGGGATAGCAATCAGCCCCAGCATCTT. This sequence joins TRBV19 and TRBJ1-5; the match to TRBD1 covers 7 bases. This CDR3 is built from 17 residues. CDR1 LNHDA and CDR2 SQIVND come from the germline V gene (reference sequence). J lost 0 bases, V lost 0 bases, and 5 bases had no gene match.

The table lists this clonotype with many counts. Here the CDR3 DNA reads TGTGCCAGTAGTAAACAGGGGGCTAACTATGGCTACACCTTC. Translation gives CASSKQGANYGYTF. This chain joins TRBV19 and TRBJ1-2, with 8 positions matching TRBD1. The CDR3 extends over 14 amino acids. V lost 4 bases to trimming and J lost 0 bases; unmatched junction nucleotides: 1. CDR1 LNHDA and CDR2 SQIVND come from the germline V gene (reference sequence).

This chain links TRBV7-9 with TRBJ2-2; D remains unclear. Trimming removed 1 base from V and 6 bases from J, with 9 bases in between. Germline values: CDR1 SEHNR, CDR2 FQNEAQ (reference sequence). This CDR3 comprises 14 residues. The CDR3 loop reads CASSLVIGSGELFF. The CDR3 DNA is TGTGCCAGCAGCTTAGTTATCGGGTCCGGGGAGCTGTTTTTT.

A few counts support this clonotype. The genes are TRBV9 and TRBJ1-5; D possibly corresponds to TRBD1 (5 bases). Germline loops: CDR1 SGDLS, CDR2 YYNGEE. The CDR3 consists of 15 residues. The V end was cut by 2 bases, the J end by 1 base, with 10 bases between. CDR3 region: CASSVQGMSNQPQHF. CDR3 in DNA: TGTGCCAGCAGCGTGCAGGGTATGAGCAATCAGCCCCAGCATTTT.

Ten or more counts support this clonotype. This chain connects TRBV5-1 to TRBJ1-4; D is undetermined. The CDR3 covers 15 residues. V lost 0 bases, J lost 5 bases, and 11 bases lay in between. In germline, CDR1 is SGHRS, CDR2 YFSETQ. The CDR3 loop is CASSLGALLNEKLFF. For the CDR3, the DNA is TGCGCCAGCAGCTTGGGGGCACTCCTGAATGAAAAACTGTTTTTT.

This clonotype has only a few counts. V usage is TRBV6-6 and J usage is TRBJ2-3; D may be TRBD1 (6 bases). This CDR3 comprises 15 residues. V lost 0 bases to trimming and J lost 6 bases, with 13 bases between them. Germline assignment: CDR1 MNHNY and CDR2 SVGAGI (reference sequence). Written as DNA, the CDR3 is TGTGCCAGCAGTTACTCTTGGGCAGGGGAGGATACGCAGTATTTT. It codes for CASSYSWAGEDTQYF.